This record concerns one T cell receptor beta chain sequence. These data come from a study of blood T cell repertoires in COVID-19. Study details: Samples came from the United States, Italy and Spain, spanning acute and convalescent COVID-19. T cells, B-cell-depleted T cells, or PBMCs provided the cDNA or gDNA that served as material.

CDR1 is MNHEY, CDR2 SMNVEV, per germline (reference sequence). Trimming shortened V by 3 bases and J by 2 bases, and 8 bases separated the two germline ends. The CDR3 is made up of 13 amino acids. Original data processing: How many nucleated cells were present was estimated from reference gene primer amplification. TCRdb's table, derived via immunoSEQ multiplex PCR, lists solely in-frame clones and lacks some. The D gene and trimming were derived from the DNA, and the V and J assignments and clone size from that table. Of 40,000 to 50,000 clones listed, 80% to 90% are singletons. The rearrangement links TRBV27 to TRBJ2-7; unclear D gene. This receptor was obtained from a human donor in a cohort sampled during active COVID-19. The material sequenced was peripheral blood. The chain's CDR3 is CASSFGQPYEQYF. Here the CDR3 DNA reads TGTGCCAGCAGTTTTGGGCAGCCCTACGAGCAGTACTTC.